The next 12 T cell receptor beta chains were all read from a single sample in a study of T cell responses to AZD1222 COVID-19 vaccine. Assay used: immunoSEQ multiplex PCR; TCRdb lists only in-frame clones, some missing. Of roughly 96,000 clones listed, approximately 90% are singletons. Here the sequenced sample was peripheral blood, taken on day 0 of AZD1222 vaccination. The receptors were sampled from an adult in good health.

A single count supports this clone. The chain is built from TRBV5-5 and TRBJ2-5; 8 bases are shared with TRBD2. Germline lookup yields CDR1 SGHKS and CDR2 YYEKEE (reference sequence). The CDR3 totals 16 residues. Trimming cost V 6 bases and J 1 base; bases outside gene matches: 11. The CDR3 is CASTPLGGAIQETQYF. CDR3 coding DNA: TGTGCCAGCACCCCCCTCGGGGGGGCGATCCAAGAGACCCAGTACTTC. The full variable domain, in which reference TRBV5-5 and TRBJ2-5 provide the parts outside the CDR3, is DAGVTQSPTHLIKTRGQQVTLRCSPISGHKSVSWYQQVLGQGPQFIFQYYEKEERGRGNFPDRFSARQFPNYSSELNVNALLLGDSALYLCASTPLGGAIQETQYFGPGTRLLVL.

The chain joins TRBV18 to TRBJ2-1; TRBD2 is a possible D gene (5 bases). V dropped 0 bases and J dropped 8 bases, with 11 bases sitting between them. Germline V gives CDR1 KGHSH, CDR2 LQKENI. The CDR3 is 14 amino acids. The CDR3 reads CASSPPTRGDEQFF. For the CDR3, the DNA is TGTGCCAGCTCACCACCGACACGGGGAGATGAGCAGTTCTTC. Looking up the rest from reference TRBV18 and TRBJ2-1 gives the full variable domain: NAGVMQNPRHLVRRRGQEARLRCSPMKGHSHVYWYRQLPEEGLKFMVYLQKENIIDESGMPKERFSAEFPKEGPSILRIQQVVRGDSAAYFCASSPPTRGDEQFFGPGTRLTVL.

The rearrangement uses TRBV7-3 and TRBJ2-2; a weak D match, TRBD2 (5 bases). Germline CDR1 and CDR2: SGHTA and FQGTGA. V lost 5 bases and J 5 bases, leaving 12 bases between the germline ends. The CDR3 runs 14 residues. The CDR3 protein is CASSLNDYTGELFF. CDR3 nucleotides: TGTGCCAGCAGCCTAAATGACTATACCGGGGAGCTGTTTTTT.

The chain recombines TRBV6-6 with TRBJ2-7; no reliable D call. The CDR3 extends over 13 amino acids. Germline V gene data show CDR1 as MNHNY and CDR2 as SVGAGI (reference sequence). Trimming cost V 0 bases and J 3 bases, with 6 bases left between them. CDR3 coding DNA: TGTGCCAGCAGTTACTCGAGAGTCTACGAGCAGTACTTC. This encodes CASSYSRVYEQYF.

The rearrangement links TRBV7-2 to TRBJ1-4; TRBD1 aligns across 7 bases. Trimming took 6 bases from V and 5 from J; bases not matched to a gene: 6. CDR3 length equals 14 residues. Germline V gene sequence: CDR1 SGHTA, CDR2 FQGNSA. The CDR3 loop is CASRRQGGNEKLFF. The CDR3 coding sequence is TGTGCCAGCAGAAGACAGGGCGGGAATGAAAAACTGTTTTTT.

The rearrangement links TRBV3-1 (or the pseudogene TRBV3-2) to TRBJ2-1; TRBD1 or TRBD2 may be the D gene (6 bases each). The germline V and J ends were trimmed by 0 bases and 9 bases, with 15 bases remaining between them. The CDR3 consists of 15 residues. Germline V CDR1 and CDR2: LGHDT, YNNKEL (reference sequence). This chain's CDR3 is CASSQEWGASSEQFF. The CDR3 DNA is TGTGCCAGCAGCCAAGAGTGGGGGGCGTCCTCTGAGCAGTTCTTC.

The V gene is TRBV21-1, the J gene TRBJ2-2; TRBD1 reflects the table's D call only, with no check against the DNA. TRBV21-1 is a known pseudogene. This CDR3 contains 18 residues. The CDR3 region has the DNA TGTGCCAGCAGCCAGATCCTAGGACGGACAGCGAACACCGGGGAGCTGTTTTTT. Translating gives CASSQILGRTANTGELFF.

This chain connects TRBV5-5 to TRBJ2-3, with a tentative D call TRBD2 (6 bases). The CDR3 consists of 18 residues. Trimming stripped 0 bases from V and 2 bases from J, with 19 bases between. Germline lookup yields CDR1 SGHKS and CDR2 YYEKEE (reference sequence). DNA of the CDR3: TGTGCCAGCAGCTTGGAATACACGGGGGTCCTAACCACAGATACGCAGTATTTT. Translated, it gives CASSLEYTGVLTTDTQYF.

The V and J genes are TRBV4-3 and TRBJ1-2; maybe TRBD1 (6 bases). Deletions cut 0 bases from V and 2 bases from J, with 10 bases between. Germline CDR1 LGHNA, CDR2 YSLEER. The CDR3 is 15 amino acids. CDR3: CASSQDGGLNYGYTF. The CDR3 bases are TGCGCCAGCAGCCAAGATGGGGGCTTGAACTATGGCTACACCTTC.

The sample holds one count of this clone. The chain has TRBV7-9 and TRBJ2-1; perhaps TRBD1 as D (5 bases). Per germline, CDR1 SEHNR and CDR2 FQNEAQ (reference sequence). There are 14 residues in the CDR3. V lost 2 bases and J lost 6, with 11 bases in between. CDR3 in amino acids: CASSLKDSPNEQFF. The CDR3 region has the DNA TGTGCCAGCAGCTTAAAAGACAGCCCCAATGAGCAGTTCTTC.

This clone was counted only a few times. The chain employs TRBV28 and TRBJ1-5; no clear D gene. Trimming removed 6 bases at V and 4 bases at J, with 7 bases between. The CDR3 length is 12 residues. Germline CDR1 is MDHEN and CDR2 is SYDVKM. CDR3 region: CASRLMNQPQHF. CDR3 nucleotide sequence: TGTGCCAGCAGACTTATGAATCAGCCCCAGCATTTT.

The chain carries TRBV7-9 and TRBJ1-1; no firm D call. The germline V and J ends were trimmed by 3 bases and 2 bases, with 7 bases remaining between them. This CDR3 is 13 amino acids long. Germline CDR1 and CDR2: SEHNR and FQNEAQ (reference sequence). The CDR3 protein is CASSFSRNTEAFF. CDR3 DNA sequence: TGTGCCAGCAGCTTTTCCAGAAACACTGAAGCTTTCTTT.